This T cell receptor beta chain was identified during a study of T cell responses to AZD1222 COVID-19 vaccine. General study results and limits: Clonal diversity was possibly underestimated, and white British individuals and females predominated among donors.

Germline trimming cut 5 bases from V and 4 bases from J; bases unmatched to any gene: 6. The CDR3 is 14 amino acids. Germline CDR1 reads MNHEY; CDR2 reads SMNVEV (reference sequence). As for this clone: Its antigen is unidentified.

Measured with immunoSEQ multiplex PCR; TCRdb has only the in-frame clones, and not every one. The sample lists about 120,000 clones, more than 75% occurring once. This chain connects TRBV27 to TRBJ1-2, with 8 bases matching TRBD1. Source: peripheral blood, taken on day 0 of AZD1222 vaccination. The TCR originated in an adult in good health. The CDR3 nucleotides read TGTGCCAGCAGTCCGGGACAGGTGACCTATGGCTACACCTTC. Its translation is CASSPGQVTYGYTF.